One and the same sample provided the 22 T cell receptor delta chains below, sequenced in a study of delta chain sequences of gamma delta T cells. TCRdb reanalysed the 5' RACE reads via CATT. The sample yields about 2,400 delta-chain clones, 28% seen once. The sequenced sample was either unsorted cells or a sorted T cell fraction (not recorded which). The receptors originated from a human donor in good health.

This clone has just one count. It is likely a read error: a sequence one base away is far more abundant. The DNA for the CDR3 is TGTGCCTGTGACGCCGTACCGGAGGCCGATAAACTCATCTTT. Its translation: CACDAVPEADKLIF. The V gene is TRDV2, the J gene TRDJ1; D not resolved. CDR1 and CDR2 from the germline V gene are GEAIGNYY and EKD. The CDR3 covers 14 residues. Trimming took 3 bases from V and 3 from J, leaving 13 bases between them.

By frequency in the sample, this clone is medium-sized. The chain couples TRDV2 to TRDJ1; 8 bases agree with TRDD3. V lost 0 bases and J lost 0; bases outside the gene matches: 5. The CDR3 is 16 amino acids. Germline V gives CDR1 GEAIGNYY, CDR2 EKD. The CDR3 DNA reads TGTGCCTGTGACACCGTAGGACTGGGGGACACCGATAAACTCATCTTT. Protein sequence: CACDTVGLGDTDKLIF.

About this clone itself: A much larger clonotype is one base distant, so this may be a read error. Additional DNA sequences in this sample encode the identical CDR3. The V call is TRDV2, the J call TRDJ1, with TRDD3 identical over 10 bases. The CDR3 contains 15 residues. The V gene's germline CDR1 is GEAIGNYY and CDR2 EKD. Trimming at V came to 4 bases and at J to 5 bases, leaving 9 bases not matched to a gene. CDR3 DNA sequence: TGTGCCTGTGATAGACTGGGGGATCCGACTGATAAACTCATCTTT. This gives the protein CACDRLGDPTDKLIF.

Note on this clone: It differs at one base from a far larger clone, so likely a read error. The rearrangement uses TRDV2 and TRDJ3; 11 positions match TRDD3. CDR1 and CDR2 from the germline V gene are GEAIGNYY and EKD. The CDR3 spans 19 residues. Here the CDR3 reads CACDTGGYERSWDTRQVFF. As DNA, the CDR3 is TGTGCCTGTGACACTGGGGGATACGAGAGGTCCTGGGACACCCGACAGGTGTTTTTC.

Turning to this clone: This may arise from a read error, as a much more abundant clone is one base away. This chain joins TRDV2 and TRDJ1; TRDD3 matches at 12 bases. There are 19 residues in the CDR3. Germline CDR1 is GEAIGNYY and CDR2 is EKD. The CDR3 sequence: CACDAVDTGGYLNTYKLIF. Here the CDR3 DNA reads TGTGCCTGTGACGCTGTAGATACTGGGGGATACCTTAACACCTATAAACTCATCTTT.

In this sample, this clone turned up a few times. No V gene call is available, although the J gene is TRDJ3; the D call in the table, TRDD3, was not verified against the DNA. The CDR3 sequence is 23 residues long. CDR3 in amino acids: CSAILGAPVLGDKDSWDTRQMFF. The DNA of the CDR3 is TGTTCTGCAATCTTGGGGGCCCCCGTACTGGGGGATAAGGACTCCTGGGACACCCGACAGATGTTTTTC.

This clone is classed as medium-sized. The chain joins TRDV2 to TRDJ1; 9 bases align to TRDD3. CDR1 and CDR2 from the germline V gene are GEAIGNYY and EKD. Trimming at V came to 3 bases and at J to 10 bases, leaving 20 bases not matched to a gene. The CDR3 extends over 17 amino acids. The CDR3 here is CACDGVDWGKPPRGLIF. Written as DNA, the CDR3 is TGTGCCTGTGACGGGGTTGACTGGGGGAAACCCCCAAGAGGACTCATCTTT.

This clone turned up a few times. The junction shows a germline mismatch at one end, possibly a read error. Other DNA sequences in this specimen translate into the identical CDR3. V usage is TRDV2 and J usage is TRDJ3; 11 bases align to TRDD3. The CDR3 consists of 20 residues. Germline CDR1 and CDR2: GEAIGNYY and EKD. CDR3 nucleotide sequence: TGCGCCTGTGACACGTCCGGCGTGGGGGATACGAGCTGGGACACCCGACAGATGTTTTTC. Translation gives CACDTSGVGDTSWDTRQMFF.

This clone is medium-sized by share. At the DNA level, this CDR3 is encoded by other sequences in the same sample as well. The CDR3 DNA reads as TGTGCCTGTGCCCCCCTACGGGGTGGGGGGAACCCTGACTACACCGATAAACTCATCTTT. Protein: CACAPLRGGGNPDYTDKLIF. The J gene is TRDJ1, the V gene TRDV2, with a weak D call TRDD3 (6 bases). Germline CDR1 GEAIGNYY, CDR2 EKD. This CDR3 region has 20 residues. V was pared by 5 bases and J by 0 bases, with 30 bases between.

By its share, this clone is medium-sized. The rearrangement joins TRDV2 to TRDJ1; 8 bases match TRDD3. Germline CDR1 is GEAIGNYY and CDR2 is EKD. V shed 3 bases, J shed 0 bases, and the junction held 11 bases outside the gene matches. This CDR3 comprises 17 residues. CDR3 DNA sequence: TGTGCCTGTGACCCAGTACTGGGGGTCTCCAACACCGATAAACTCATCTTT. Protein: CACDPVLGVSNTDKLIF.

This clone is termed medium-sized. The J gene is TRDJ3, the V gene TRDV2; 7 nucleotides agree with TRDD3. The CDR3 extends over 20 amino acids. Germline-derived CDR1 and CDR2 are GEAIGNYY and EKD. The V gene end was trimmed by 0 bases and the J gene end by 0 bases; junction bases not matched to a gene: 10. CDR3 loop: CACDTGAWGASSWDTRQMFF. Written as DNA, the CDR3 is TGTGCCTGTGACACCGGGGCCTGGGGGGCGAGCTCCTGGGACACCCGACAGATGTTTTTC.

In its sample, this clone is medium-sized (0.01 to 0.1%). This chain connects TRDV2 to TRDJ3; 8 bases are a match to TRDD3. The CDR3 contains 19 residues. The germline CDR1 and CDR2 sequences are GEAIGNYY and EKD. V gave up 3 bases and J gave up 0 bases; unmatched junction bases: 9. DNA for the CDR3: TGTGCCTGTGACTTAACTGGGGGGGAAAGCTCCTGGGACACCCGACAGATGTTTTTC. Protein: CACDLTGGESSWDTRQMFF.

The chain employs TRDV2 and TRDJ1; TRDD3 aligns across 7 bases. From germline, CDR1 is GEAIGNYY and CDR2 EKD. The CDR3 is made up of 15 amino acids. J gave up 1 base and V 3 bases, and 7 bases lay outside the gene matches. CDR3 amino acids: CACDALGALTDKLIF. The DNA for the CDR3 is TGTGCCTGTGACGCTCTGGGGGCCCTCACCGATAAACTCATCTTT.

On this clone itself: The protein in TCRdb stems from a much larger clone and differs at residue 3 from this DNA's translation, likely a read error; here the protein is translated from the DNA. This chain uses TRDV2 with TRDJ1; TRDD3 aligns across 13 bases. The CDR3 contains 18 residues. Germline loops: CDR1 GEAIGNYY, CDR2 EKD. In DNA form, the CDR3 reads TGTGCCGGTGACCCCATACTGGGGGATACGCGGTACACCGATAAACTCATCTTT. Its protein product is CAGDPILGDTRYTDKLIF.

This clone is medium-sized within its sample. The chain combines TRDV2 with TRDJ3; 7 bases are a match to TRDD3. There are 18 residues in the CDR3. V lost 3 bases and J lost 0; bases outside the gene matches: 7. Germline CDR1 and CDR2: GEAIGNYY and EKD. The CDR3 sequence is CACDAWGAGSWDTRQMFF. CDR3 DNA: TGTGCCTGTGACGCCTGGGGGGCCGGCTCCTGGGACACCCGACAGATGTTTTTC.

The genes are TRDV2 and TRDJ1; 8 bases align to TRDD3. CDR1 is GEAIGNYY, CDR2 EKD, per germline. The CDR3 totals 15 residues. V lost 1 base, J lost 1 base, and 4 bases stayed unmatched. In DNA form, the CDR3 reads TGTGCCTGTGACACGGTGGGGGATTTCACCGATAAACTCATCTTT. Translating it yields CACDTVGDFTDKLIF.

Relative to its sample, this clone is large. V usage is TRDV2 and J usage is TRDJ1, with 8 positions matching TRDD3. This CDR3 contains 15 residues. Trimming removed 1 base from V and 8 bases from J; junction bases left unmatched: 11. Germline CDR1 GEAIGNYY, CDR2 EKD. The CDR3 DNA follows: TGTGCCTGTGACACGCTGGGGGACCCCTCCGGGAAACTCATCTTT. Translated, it gives CACDTLGDPSGKLIF.

Details on this clone: This likely stems from a read error, as it lies one base from a far larger clone. This sample includes further DNA sequences coding for the same CDR3. Written as DNA, the CDR3 is TGTGCCTGTGACACGGCTACTGGGCAGCCATCTCTGGGCTGGGACACCCGACAGATGTTTTTC. As protein: CACDTATGQPSLGWDTRQMFF. The chain uses TRDV2 and TRDJ3; D may be TRDD3 (6 bases). The CDR3 has 21 residues. Germline lookup yields CDR1 GEAIGNYY and CDR2 EKD. V was cut by 1 base and J by 3 bases, with 24 bases left in between.

By share of the sample, this clone is medium-sized (0.01 to 0.1%). The chain links TRDV2 to TRDJ2; the match to TRDD3 covers 8 bases. CDR1 and CDR2 from the germline V gene are GEAIGNYY and EKD. After removal of 3 bases from V and 6 bases from J, the junction contained 8 bases not matched to a gene. The CDR3 is made up of 15 amino acids. DNA for the CDR3: TGTGCCTGTGACTCAGTACTGGGGGGTTCAGCACAACTCTTCTTT. It translates to CACDSVLGGSAQLFF.

By its share, this clone is medium-sized (0.01 to 0.1%). The chain joins TRDV2 to TRDJ1; 7 bases are a match to TRDD3. Germline V lookup: CDR1 GEAIGNYY, CDR2 EKD. V was clipped by 2 bases and J by 4 bases; unmatched bases: 12. The CDR3 is 16 amino acids. The CDR3 DNA follows: TGTGCCTGTGACAGGCTGGGGGCTTCCGGGAGCGATAAACTCATCTTT. It codes for CACDRLGASGSDKLIF.

For this clone: This may be a read error, as it is one base from a much larger clone. The rearrangement joins TRDV2 to TRDJ1; 7 bases fit TRDD3. The CDR3 sequence is 18 residues long. Germline V CDR1 and CDR2: GEAIGNYY, EKD. With V trimmed by 3 bases and J by 0 bases, 15 bases remained unmatched. Here the CDR3 reads CACDPAGRGMKYTDKLIF. Here the CDR3 DNA reads TGTGCCTGTGACCCGGCGGGCCGGGGGATGAAGTACACCGATAAACTCATCTTT.

About this clone itself: One junction end disagrees with the germline gene, perhaps due to a read error. The same CDR3 is also encoded by other DNA sequences in this sample. The chain couples TRDV2 to TRDJ1; 9 bases are shared with TRDD3. The CDR3 extends over 20 amino acids. Germline V gene sequence: CDR1 GEAIGNYY, CDR2 EKD. In DNA form, the CDR3 reads TGTGCCTGTGCCCCAATAGTCCAATCCCTACTGGGGGAGTACACCGATAAACTCATATTT. Amino acid sequence: CACAPIVQSLLGEYTDKLIF.